The rows below give T cell receptor beta chains drawn from one sample of a study of blood T cell repertoires in COVID-19. Measured with immunoSEQ multiplex PCR; TCRdb has only the in-frame clones, and not every one. The sample lists 200,000 to 250,000 clones, 70% to 90% seen once, with approximately 12% in the top ten. Input material: peripheral blood. The receptors were sampled from a young woman who had recovered from COVID-19. Both conserved end residues are part of each CDR3. A D gene is named only where the DNA matches it firmly. Size values are once, few and many counts, or a class for expanded clones, and some rows have none.

V: TRBV19
size: -
D: -
J: TRBJ1-2
DNA: TGTGCCAGTAGTATGGGACTGCGGGGGCACGGCTACACCTTC
CDR3: CASSMGLRGHGYTF

V: TRBV9
size: once
D: TRBD1
J: TRBJ1-1
DNA: TGTGCCAGCAGCCCACGAGGACAGGCAACCATGAACACTGAAGCTTTCTTT
CDR3: CASSPRGQATMNTEAFF

V: TRBV19
size: -
D: -
J: TRBJ1-2
DNA: TGTGCCAGCAAGATCGCAGGGCCGAAATATGGCTACACCTTC
CDR3: CASKIAGPKYGYTF

V: TRBV7-9
size: few
D: TRBD1
J: TRBJ1-5
DNA: TGTGCCAGCAGCTTAGAGGTGGGGGGACAGGCGTTAAAACATCAGCCCCAGCATTTT
CDR3: CASSLEVGGQALKHQPQHF

V: TRBV14
size: once
D: TRBD1
J: TRBJ2-1
DNA: TGTGCCAGCAGCCTACAGGGGGATCGGCTTGAGCAGTTCTTC
CDR3: CASSLQGDRLEQFF

V: TRBV6-2/TRBV6-3
size: -
D: TRBD1
J: TRBJ1-1
DNA: TGTGCCAGCAGTTACGTACGCCGGTGGGACAGGGAGAACACTGAAGCTTTCTTT
CDR3: CASSYVRRWDRENTEAFF

V: TRBV15
size: -
D: TRBD2
J: TRBJ2-7
DNA: TGTGCCACCAGCAGTTGGGGCGGGAGCATCTACGAGCAGTACTTC
CDR3: CATSSWGGSIYEQYF

V: TRBV15
size: -
D: TRBD1
J: TRBJ1-1
DNA: TGTGCCACCAGCAGAACGCCGGGACAGGGGAACACTGAAGCTTTCTTT
CDR3: CATSRTPGQGNTEAFF

V: TRBV7-9
size: -
D: TRBD1
J: TRBJ1-5
DNA: TGTGCCAGCAGCACAGGGGCATCCAGTCAGCCCCAGCATTTT
CDR3: CASSTGASSQPQHF

V: TRBV4-1
size: once
D: -
J: TRBJ2-3
DNA: TGCGCCAGCAGCCAGACAGGATGGCTGCGCACAGATACGCAGTATTTT
CDR3: CASSQTGWLRTDTQYF

V: TRBV3-1/TRBV3-2
size: -
D: TRBD2
J: TRBJ2-5
DNA: TGTGCCAGCAGTCGAGCGGGAGGTGATGAGACCCAGTACTTC
CDR3: CASSRAGGDETQYF

V: TRBV7-9
size: once
D: TRBD2
J: TRBJ2-1
DNA: TGTGCCAGCAGCTTGGGACTAGCGGGGGCGAGGGGTGAGCAGTTCTTC
CDR3: CASSLGLAGARGEQFF

V: TRBV6-6
size: -
D: TRBD1
J: TRBJ1-1
DNA: TGTGCCAGCAGTGACCTGACAGGGGGCCGGGCTGAAGCTTTCTTT
CDR3: CASSDLTGGRAEAFF

V: TRBV5-4
size: -
D: -
J: TRBJ1-6
DNA: TGTGCCAGCAGCTTGGCCGCCGGTAGCTCCTATAATTCACCCCTCCACTTT
CDR3: CASSLAAGSSYNSPLHF

V: TRBV5-6
size: -
D: TRBD1
J: TRBJ1-2
DNA: TGTGCCAGCAGCTTTGGGACAGGGTTTCGGACCTTC
CDR3: CASSFGTGFRTF

V: TRBV9
size: -
D: TRBD2
J: TRBJ2-2
DNA: TGTGCCAGCAGCGCGAGCGGGGACCCAATCGGGGAGCTGTTTTTT
CDR3: CASSASGDPIGELFF

V: TRBV12-5
size: -
D: TRBD2
J: TRBJ2-5
DNA: TGTGCTAGTGGTTTGGAGACTAGCGGACCTCGGGAGACCCAGTACTTC
CDR3: CASGLETSGPRETQYF

V: TRBV29-1
size: -
D: -
J: TRBJ1-1
DNA: TGCAGCGCCATGAACACTGAAGCTTTCTTT
CDR3: CSAMNTEAFF

V: TRBV15
size: -
D: -
J: TRBJ2-7
DNA: TGTGCCACCAGCGCCCAGCGGGCCTACGAGCAGTACTTC
CDR3: CATSAQRAYEQYF

V: TRBV30
size: -
D: -
J: TRBJ1-1
DNA: TGTGCCTGGAGTGTCCCGGGCACTGAAGCTTTCTTT
CDR3: CAWSVPGTEAFF

V: TRBV5-1
size: -
D: -
J: TRBJ1-2
DNA: TGCGCCAGCAGCAGGACAGAGGGTCGCTATGGCTACACCTTC
CDR3: CASSRTEGRYGYTF

V: TRBV6-2/TRBV6-3
size: once
D: TRBD2
J: TRBJ2-4
DNA: TGTGCCAGCAGTCCCTCCGGGGGGGCGAACATTCAGTACTTC
CDR3: CASSPSGGANIQYF

V: TRBV4-3
size: -
D: -
J: TRBJ2-2
DNA: TGCGCCAGCAGCCAGGGTCGGAGCGACACCGGGGAGCTGTTTTTT
CDR3: CASSQGRSDTGELFF

V: TRBV11-3
size: -
D: -
J: TRBJ2-2
DNA: TGTGCCAGCAGCCGTAGCTGGAGGAGCACCGGGGAGCTGTTTTTT
CDR3: CASSRSWRSTGELFF

V: TRBV30
size: -
D: -
J: TRBJ1-1
DNA: TGTGCCTGGAGTGTAATAGGGTCGGGGACTGAAGCTTTCTTT
CDR3: CAWSVIGSGTEAFF

V: TRBV6-8
size: -
D: -
J: TRBJ1-2
DNA: TGTGCCAGCAGTACCCAGCACAGGGACCCTTTCTATGGCTACACCTTC
CDR3: CASSTQHRDPFYGYTF

V: TRBV3-1/TRBV3-2
size: -
D: TRBD1
J: TRBJ1-1
DNA: TGTGCCAGCGGGACAGGGGGCACTGAAGCTTTCTTT
CDR3: CASGTGGTEAFF

V: TRBV19
size: once
D: -
J: TRBJ1-1
DNA: TGTGCCAGTAGTATAGATCGGGGAGGCTGGAAAGCTTTCTTT
CDR3: CASSIDRGGWKAFF

V: TRBV18
size: -
D: -
J: TRBJ1-1
DNA: TGTGCCAGCTCACCAGATCCATTAGGGAGGCGCCTTATGAACACTGAAGCTTTCTTT
CDR3: CASSPDPLGRRLMNTEAFF

V: TRBV28
size: -
D: TRBD1
J: TRBJ2-7
DNA: TGTGCCAGCAGATCGACAGGGTTAAGCTCCTACGAGCAGTACTTC
CDR3: CASRSTGLSSYEQYF

V: TRBV11-3
size: -
D: -
J: TRBJ2-2
DNA: TGTGCCAGCAGCTCTCCCACAGGGACCGGGGAGCTGTTTTTT
CDR3: CASSSPTGTGELFF

V: TRBV7-3
size: -
D: -
J: TRBJ2-7
DNA: TGTGCCAGCAGCCGTAACTCTGCCTACGAGCAGTACTTC
CDR3: CASSRNSAYEQYF

V: TRBV7-2
size: -
D: -
J: TRBJ2-3
DNA: TGTGCCAGCAGCTTAGTCGTAGATACGCAGTATTTT
CDR3: CASSLVVDTQYF

V: TRBV14
size: -
D: -
J: TRBJ2-7
DNA: TGTGCCAGCAGCCCAGGGACTCACCCTCTAGGGGAGCAGTACTTC
CDR3: CASSPGTHPLGEQYF

V: TRBV5-1
size: -
D: TRBD1
J: TRBJ1-3
DNA: TGCGCCAGCAGCTTGGAGGTAGGGGGCGGTCGGAAGAGGTCTGGAAACACCATATATTTT
CDR3: CASSLEVGGGRKRSGNTIYF

V: TRBV5-4
size: -
D: -
J: TRBJ2-5
DNA: TGTGCCAGCAGCTCACCAGGACGGAGGGTCGTCGAGACCCAGTACTTC
CDR3: CASSSPGRRVVETQYF

V: TRBV9
size: -
D: TRBD1
J: TRBJ2-3
DNA: TGTGCCAGCAGCGTAATTGAAGGGGGCGCGGCAGATACGCAGTATTTT
CDR3: CASSVIEGGAADTQYF

V: TRBV2
size: -
D: -
J: TRBJ2-7
DNA: TGTGCCAGCTATGGTAGTCGGAGTATCTCCTACGAGCAGTACTTC
CDR3: CASYGSRSISYEQYF

V: TRBV10-2
size: -
D: -
J: TRBJ2-7
DNA: TGCGCCAGCAGAGGTACCGATCGCGGTTACGAGCAGTACTTC
CDR3: CASRGTDRGYEQYF

V: TRBV7-6
size: -
D: -
J: TRBJ2-1
DNA: TGTGCCAGCAGCCTGAGCAGAGACGAAGGGAGAGATGAGCAGTTCTTC
CDR3: CASSLSRDEGRDEQFF

V: TRBV11-2
size: -
D: TRBD2
J: TRBJ2-2
DNA: TGTGCCAGCAGCCCAGCGGTGGCGGGAGGGACCACCGGGGAGCTGTTTTTT
CDR3: CASSPAVAGGTTGELFF

V: TRBV9
size: -
D: TRBD2
J: TRBJ2-1
DNA: TGTGCCAGCAGCGTAGGAGGGTCAAGCGGACTAGCGGGGTTCTACAATGAGCAGTTCTTC
CDR3: CASSVGGSSGLAGFYNEQFF

V: TRBV30
size: -
D: TRBD1
J: TRBJ1-6
DNA: TGTGCCTGGAGTGATGACAGGGGTGATTCACCCCTCCACTTT
CDR3: CAWSDDRGDSPLHF

V: TRBV23-1
size: -
D: TRBD2
J: TRBJ2-5
DNA: TGCGCCAGCGCCCTCCCCGGGACTAGCGGGAGGGTGAAGACCCAGTACTTC
CDR3: CASALPGTSGRVKTQYF

V: TRBV30
size: -
D: -
J: TRBJ1-6
DNA: TGTGCCTGGAGAGAAGGAGGGCAATATAATTCACCCCTCCACTTT
CDR3: CAWREGGQYNSPLHF

V: TRBV18
size: -
D: TRBD1
J: TRBJ2-4
DNA: TGTGCCAGCTCACCCGTCCCGGGACAGGGGAGCGGAAACATTCAGTACTTC
CDR3: CASSPVPGQGSGNIQYF

V: TRBV6-4
size: -
D: TRBD2
J: TRBJ2-7
DNA: TGTGCCAGCAGTGACGCGGCGGGAGGAACCTACGAGCAGTACTTC
CDR3: CASSDAAGGTYEQYF

V: TRBV5-6
size: -
D: TRBD2
J: TRBJ2-2
DNA: TGTGCCAGCAGCTCCGGACTAGCGGGAGTGTATAGGGAGCTGTTTTTT
CDR3: CASSSGLAGVYRELFF

V: TRBV6-1
size: once
D: -
J: TRBJ2-7
DNA: TGTGCCAGCAGTGAATTCGGCGGCAACTACGAGCAGTACTTC
CDR3: CASSEFGGNYEQYF

V: TRBV10-3
size: -
D: TRBD1
J: TRBJ1-2
DNA: TGTGCCATAGGGACAGCTAACTATGGCTACACCTTC
CDR3: CAIGTANYGYTF

V: TRBV7-9
size: -
D: -
J: TRBJ2-7
DNA: TGTGCCAGCAGCTTTGGCCTGGCCTACGAGCAGTACTTC
CDR3: CASSFGLAYEQYF

V: TRBV29-1
size: -
D: -
J: TRBJ2-3
DNA: TGCAGCGTTGACAGGGGCGACTCCACAGATACGCAGTATTTT
CDR3: CSVDRGDSTDTQYF

V: TRBV3-1/TRBV3-2
size: -
D: TRBD1
J: TRBJ2-7
DNA: TGTGCCAGCAGCCAAGTTATTGGGACAGGGATTACCTACGAGCAGTACTTC
CDR3: CASSQVIGTGITYEQYF

V: TRBV5-6
size: -
D: -
J: TRBJ2-7
DNA: TGTGCCAGCAGCTTGGTGGGGCGGGGAGGCCTTTTC
CDR3: CASSLVGRGGLF

V: TRBV7-7
size: -
D: -
J: TRBJ2-2
DNA: TGTGCCAGCAGCTTAGCGGGAGACCTCACCGGGGAGCTGTTTTTT
CDR3: CASSLAGDLTGELFF

V: TRBV7-8
size: -
D: TRBD1
J: TRBJ2-2
DNA: TGTGCCAGCAGCCCCAGGACAGGGGAAGCCGGGGAGCTGTTTTTT
CDR3: CASSPRTGEAGELFF

V: TRBV5-4
size: -
D: TRBD1
J: TRBJ1-2
DNA: TGTGCCAGCAGCGAAACAGGGGGCGCCGATTATGGCTACACCTTC
CDR3: CASSETGGADYGYTF